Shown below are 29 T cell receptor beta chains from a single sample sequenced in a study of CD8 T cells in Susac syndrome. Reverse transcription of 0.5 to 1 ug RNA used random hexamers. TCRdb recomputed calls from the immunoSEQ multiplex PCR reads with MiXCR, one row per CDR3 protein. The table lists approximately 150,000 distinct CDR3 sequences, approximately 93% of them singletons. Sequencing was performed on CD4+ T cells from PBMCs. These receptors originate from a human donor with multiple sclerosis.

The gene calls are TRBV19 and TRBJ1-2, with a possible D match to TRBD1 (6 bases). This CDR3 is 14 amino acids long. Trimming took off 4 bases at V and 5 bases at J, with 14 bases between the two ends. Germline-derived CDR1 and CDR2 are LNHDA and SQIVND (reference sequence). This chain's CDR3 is CASSKDSSRYGYTF. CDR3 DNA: TGTGCCAGTAGTAAGGACAGTTCGAGGTATGGCTACACCTTC.

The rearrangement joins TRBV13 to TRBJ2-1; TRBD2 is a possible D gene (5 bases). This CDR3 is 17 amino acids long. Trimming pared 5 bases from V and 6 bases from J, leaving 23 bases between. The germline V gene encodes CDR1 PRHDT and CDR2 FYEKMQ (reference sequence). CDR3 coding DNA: TGTGCCAGCAGCCTGACGGACTGGCCGAGGGTGTTCAATGAGCAGTTCTTC. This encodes CASSLTDWPRVFNEQFF.

CDR3 amino acids: CASSLTGTYEQYF. The CDR3 DNA sequence: TGTGCCAGCAGCTTAACAGGAACCTACGAGCAGTACTTC. The chain has TRBV5-6 and TRBJ2-7, with D possibly matching TRBD1 (5 bases). V was shortened by 2 bases and J by 2 bases, with 8 bases between the two germline ends. The CDR3 sequence is 13 residues long. From germline, CDR1 is SGHDT and CDR2 YYEEEE.

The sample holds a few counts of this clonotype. The CDR3 loop reads CASSQGPGATYNEQFF. The DNA for the CDR3 is TGTGCCAGCAGCCAAGGTCCGGGGGCAACCTACAATGAGCAGTTCTTC. This chain uses TRBV3-1 with TRBJ2-1; D may match TRBD1 or TRBD2 (6 bases each). The CDR3 length is 16 residues. The ends were cut back, 1 base at V and 2 bases at J, with 12 bases in the middle. Germline CDR1 LGHDT, CDR2 YNNKEL (reference sequence).

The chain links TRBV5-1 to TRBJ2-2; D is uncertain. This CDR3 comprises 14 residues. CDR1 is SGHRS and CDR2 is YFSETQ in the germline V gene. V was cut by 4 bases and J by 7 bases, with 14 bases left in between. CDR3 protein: CASSHFQANGELFF. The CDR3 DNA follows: TGCGCCAGCAGCCATTTTCAAGCCAACGGGGAGCTGTTTTTT.

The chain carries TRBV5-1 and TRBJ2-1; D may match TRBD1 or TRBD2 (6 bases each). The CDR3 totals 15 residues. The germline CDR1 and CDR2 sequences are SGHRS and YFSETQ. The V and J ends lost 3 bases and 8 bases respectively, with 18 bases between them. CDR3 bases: TGCGCCAGCAGCTCAACAGGGCCTCCGGGGGATGAGCAGTTCTTC. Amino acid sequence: CASSSTGPPGDEQFF.

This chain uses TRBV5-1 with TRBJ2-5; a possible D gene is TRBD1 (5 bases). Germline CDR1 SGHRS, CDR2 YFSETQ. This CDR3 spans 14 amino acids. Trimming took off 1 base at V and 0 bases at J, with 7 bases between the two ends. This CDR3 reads CASSLSGNQETQYF. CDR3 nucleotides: TGCGCCAGCAGCTTGTCAGGGAACCAAGAGACCCAGTACTTC.

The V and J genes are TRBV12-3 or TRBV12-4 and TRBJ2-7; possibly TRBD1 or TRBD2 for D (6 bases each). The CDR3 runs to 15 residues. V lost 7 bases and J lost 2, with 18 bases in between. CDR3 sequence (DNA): TGTGCCAGCACCTTGGGGGGCGCCATCCCCTACGAGCAGTACTTC. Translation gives CASTLGGAIPYEQYF.

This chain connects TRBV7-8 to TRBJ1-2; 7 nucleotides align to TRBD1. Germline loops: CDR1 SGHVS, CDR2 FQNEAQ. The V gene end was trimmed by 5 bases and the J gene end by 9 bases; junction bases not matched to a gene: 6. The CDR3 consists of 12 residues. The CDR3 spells CASSARQGSYTF. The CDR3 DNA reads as TGTGCCAGCAGCGCCCGACAGGGTAGCTACACCTTC.

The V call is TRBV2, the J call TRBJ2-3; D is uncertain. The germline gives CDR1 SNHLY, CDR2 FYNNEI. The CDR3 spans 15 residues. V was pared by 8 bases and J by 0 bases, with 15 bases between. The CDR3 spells CASSQRGTSTDTQYF. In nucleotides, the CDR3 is TGTGCCAGCTCCCAGCGCGGAACTAGCACAGATACGCAGTATTTT.

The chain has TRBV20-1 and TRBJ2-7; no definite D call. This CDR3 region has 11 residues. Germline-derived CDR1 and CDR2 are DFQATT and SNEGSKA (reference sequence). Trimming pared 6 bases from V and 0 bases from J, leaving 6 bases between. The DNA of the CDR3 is TGCAGTGCATGGAACTCCTACGAGCAGTACTTC. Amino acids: CSAWNSYEQYF.

The CDR3 bases are TGCGCCAGCAGCTTGCAGGGGCAGGGGGTAGCTTTCTTT. Translation: CASSLQGQGVAFF. The chain employs TRBV5-1 and TRBJ1-1, with 7 bases lining up with TRBD1. The germline V gene has CDR1 SGHRS and CDR2 YFSETQ. The CDR3 runs to 13 residues. V gave up 1 base and J gave up 10 bases; unmatched junction bases: 7.

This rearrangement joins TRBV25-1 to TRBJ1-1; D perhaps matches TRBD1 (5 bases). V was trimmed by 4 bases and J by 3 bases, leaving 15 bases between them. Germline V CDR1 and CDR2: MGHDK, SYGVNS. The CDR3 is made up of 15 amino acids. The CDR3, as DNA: TGTGCCAGCAGTGCTCTAGGAGGGGCGGACACTGAAGCTTTCTTT. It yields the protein CASSALGGADTEAFF.

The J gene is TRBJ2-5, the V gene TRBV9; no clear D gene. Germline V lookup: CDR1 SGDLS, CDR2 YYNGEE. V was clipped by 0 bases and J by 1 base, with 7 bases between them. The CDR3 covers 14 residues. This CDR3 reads CASSVGSIQETQYF. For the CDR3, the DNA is TGTGCCAGCAGCGTAGGGAGCATCCAAGAGACCCAGTACTTC.

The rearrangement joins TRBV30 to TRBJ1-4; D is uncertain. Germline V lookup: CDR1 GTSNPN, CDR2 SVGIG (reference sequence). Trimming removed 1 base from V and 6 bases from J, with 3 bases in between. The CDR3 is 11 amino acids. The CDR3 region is CAWSGDEKLFF. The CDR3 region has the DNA TGTGCCTGGAGTGGAGATGAAAAACTGTTTTTT.

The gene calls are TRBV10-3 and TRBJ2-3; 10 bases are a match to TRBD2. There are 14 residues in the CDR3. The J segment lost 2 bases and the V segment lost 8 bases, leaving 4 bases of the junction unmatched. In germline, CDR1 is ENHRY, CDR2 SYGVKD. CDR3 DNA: TGTGCCATCGGTACTAGCGGGGACACAGATACGCAGTATTTT. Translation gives CAIGTSGDTDTQYF.

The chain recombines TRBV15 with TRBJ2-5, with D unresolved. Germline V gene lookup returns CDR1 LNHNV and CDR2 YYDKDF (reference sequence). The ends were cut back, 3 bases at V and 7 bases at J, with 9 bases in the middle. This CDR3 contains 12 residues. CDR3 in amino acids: CATSRSSGTQYF. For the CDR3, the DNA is TGTGCCACCAGCAGGAGTTCGGGGACCCAGTACTTC.

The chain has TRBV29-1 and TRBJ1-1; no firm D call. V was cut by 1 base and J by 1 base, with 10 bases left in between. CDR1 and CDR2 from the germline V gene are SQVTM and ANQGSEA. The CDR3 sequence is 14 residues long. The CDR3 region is CSVEGRRENTEAFF. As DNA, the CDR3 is TGCAGCGTTGAAGGCCGACGAGAGAACACTGAAGCTTTCTTT.

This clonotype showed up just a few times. As DNA, the CDR3 is TGTGCCAGCTCTCCGTCCACCGGGGAGCTGTTTTTT. This sequence encodes CASSPSTGELFF. The V and J genes are TRBV12-3 or TRBV12-4 and TRBJ2-2; D is unresolved. This CDR3 has 12 amino acids. V lost 8 bases to trimming and J lost 4 bases, with 8 bases between them.

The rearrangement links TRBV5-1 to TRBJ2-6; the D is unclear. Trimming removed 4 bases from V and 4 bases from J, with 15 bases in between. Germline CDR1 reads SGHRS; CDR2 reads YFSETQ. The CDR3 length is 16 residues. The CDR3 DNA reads TGCGCCAGCAGCCAAAGTGCCGCGCTCGGGGCCAACGTCCTGACTTTC. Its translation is CASSQSAALGANVLTF.

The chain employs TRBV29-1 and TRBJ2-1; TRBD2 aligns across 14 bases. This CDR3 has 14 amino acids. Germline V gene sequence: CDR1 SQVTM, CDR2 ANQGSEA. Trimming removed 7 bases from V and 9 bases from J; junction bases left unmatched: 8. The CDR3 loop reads CSATGLAGDTEQFF. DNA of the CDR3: TGCAGCGCCACGGGACTAGCGGGGGATACTGAGCAGTTCTTC.

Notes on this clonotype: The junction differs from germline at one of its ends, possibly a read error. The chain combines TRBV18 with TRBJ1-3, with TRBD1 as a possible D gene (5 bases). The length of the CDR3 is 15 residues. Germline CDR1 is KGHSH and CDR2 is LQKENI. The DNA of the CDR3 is TGTGCCAGCTCCGGGACTCAAAGCTCTGAAAACACCATATATTTT. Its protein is CASSGTQSSENTIYF.

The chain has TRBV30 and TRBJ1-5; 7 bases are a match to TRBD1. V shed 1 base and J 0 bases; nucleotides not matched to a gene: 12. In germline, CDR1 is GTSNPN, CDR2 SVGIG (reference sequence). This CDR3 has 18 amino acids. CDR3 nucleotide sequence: TGTGCCTGGAGTGGGGGGACAGCCCTAGGAGGTAGCAATCAGCCCCAGCATTTT. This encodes CAWSGGTALGGSNQPQHF. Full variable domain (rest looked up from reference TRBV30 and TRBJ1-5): SQTIHQWPATLVQPVGSPLSLECTVEGTSNPNLYWYRQAAGRGLQLLFYSVGIGQISSEVPQNLSASRPQDRQFILSSKKLLLSDSGFYLCAWSGGTALGGSNQPQHFGDGTRLSIL.

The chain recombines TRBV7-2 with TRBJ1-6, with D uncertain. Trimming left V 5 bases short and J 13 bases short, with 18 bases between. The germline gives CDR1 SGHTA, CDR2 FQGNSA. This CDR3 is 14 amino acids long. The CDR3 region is CASSILFSEVPLHF. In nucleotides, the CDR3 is TGTGCCAGCAGCATTCTTTTTAGTGAGGTTCCCCTCCACTTT. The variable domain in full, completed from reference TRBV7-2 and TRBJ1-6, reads GAGVSQSPSNKVTEKGKDVELRCDPISGHTALYWYRQSLGQGLEFLIYFQGNSAPDKSGLPSDRFSAERTGGSVSTLTIQRTQQEDSAVYLCASSILFSEVPLHFGNGTRLTVT.

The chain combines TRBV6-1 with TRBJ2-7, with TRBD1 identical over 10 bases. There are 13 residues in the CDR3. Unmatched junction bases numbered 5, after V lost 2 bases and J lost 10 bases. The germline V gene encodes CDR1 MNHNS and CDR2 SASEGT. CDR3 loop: CASSEKGDRGQYF. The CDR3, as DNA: TGTGCCAGCAGTGAAAAAGGGGACAGGGGACAGTACTTC.

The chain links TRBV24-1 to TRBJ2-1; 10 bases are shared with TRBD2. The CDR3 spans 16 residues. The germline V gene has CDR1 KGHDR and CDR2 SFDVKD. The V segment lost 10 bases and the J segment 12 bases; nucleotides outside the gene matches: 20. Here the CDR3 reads CATTSGGASGSSGQFF. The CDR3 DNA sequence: TGTGCCACTACGTCGGGGGGAGCTAGCGGGAGTTCGGGGCAGTTCTTC.

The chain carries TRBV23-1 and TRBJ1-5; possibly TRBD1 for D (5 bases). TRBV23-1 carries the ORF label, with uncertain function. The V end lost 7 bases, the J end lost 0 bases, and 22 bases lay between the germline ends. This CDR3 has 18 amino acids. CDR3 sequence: CASTPRGGTTYSNQPQHF. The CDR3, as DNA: TGCGCCAGCACCCCACGGGGCGGCACCACTTATAGCAATCAGCCCCAGCATTTT.

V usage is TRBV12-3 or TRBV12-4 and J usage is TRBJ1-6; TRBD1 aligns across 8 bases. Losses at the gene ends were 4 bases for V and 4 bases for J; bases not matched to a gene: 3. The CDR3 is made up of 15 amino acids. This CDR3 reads CASSYGQGYNSPLHF. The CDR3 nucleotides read TGTGCCAGCAGTTACGGACAGGGTTATAATTCACCCCTCCACTTT.

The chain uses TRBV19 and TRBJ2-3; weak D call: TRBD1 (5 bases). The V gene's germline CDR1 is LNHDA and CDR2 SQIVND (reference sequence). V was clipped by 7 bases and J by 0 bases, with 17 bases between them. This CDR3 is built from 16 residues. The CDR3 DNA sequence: TGTGCCAGTACCCCAACCCCCCAGGGTAGCACAGATACGCAGTATTTT. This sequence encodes CASTPTPQGSTDTQYF.